The entry below gives a single T cell receptor beta chain sequence along with its context. The run of the v3.0 immunoSEQ assay was at survey level. What sequencing targeted per sample was about 35,000-50,000 T-cell genomes. The repertoire was sequenced with immunoSEQ multiplex PCR; TCRdb's copy has only in-frame clones and lacks some. The table includes over 30,000 clones, 70% to 80% detected once. Every one of the participants with HIV received treatment in the United States. Specimens held about 0.9-11 million cryopreserved PBMC prior to DNA extraction. This CDR3 has 13 amino acids. Per germline, CDR1 MDHEN and CDR2 SYDVKM. The V gene end was trimmed by 6 bases and the J gene end by 4 bases; junction bases not matched to a gene: 6. This sample was taken from a study of long-term antiretroviral therapy in people with HIV.

The sample in question was unsorted PBMCs, obtained 1.9 years after starting antiretroviral therapy. The chain recombines TRBV28 with TRBJ2-7; 7 bases map to TRBD1. This TCR came from a man between 18 and 29 years old with HIV. CDR3 bases: TGTGCCAGCAGACCGGGACAGAATTACGAGCAGTACTTC. Its translation is CASRPGQNYEQYF.